A selection of T cell receptor beta chains follows, all from one sample in a study of blood T cell repertoires in COVID-19. Method: immunoSEQ multiplex PCR; TCRdb's copy keeps in-frame clones and lacks some. The sample carries more than 6,000 clones, under 90% recorded once. Sequencing was carried out using peripheral blood. These TCRs come from a human donor in a cohort sampled during active COVID-19. Each CDR3 is given with its conserved first and last residue. A D gene is named only where the DNA matches it firmly. Clone sizes are given selectively: once, few, many, or a class where the clone is expanded.

TGTGCCACCCCCTGGGAGGCCCTGAACACCGGGGAGCTGTTTTTT	CATPWEALNTGELFF	TRBV5-8	-	TRBJ2-2	15	-
TGTGCCAGCACCCGCGGGGACAATCAGCCCCAGCATTTT	CASTRGDNQPQHF	TRBV7-8	-	TRBJ1-5	13	-
TGTGCCAGCAGCTTAGGGCTTCTGGGAGACACAGATACGCAGTATTTT	CASSLGLLGDTDTQYF	TRBV7-2	-	TRBJ2-3	16	-
TGTGCCAGCAGGAAAGCAGGGTCCGGGGCCAACGTCCTGACTTTC	CASRKAGSGANVLTF	TRBV6-5	-	TRBJ2-6	15	-
TGTGCCAGCAGCTTGGTGGGGGGGTCCTACAATGAGCAGTTCTTC	CASSLVGGSYNEQFF	TRBV5-4	-	TRBJ2-1	15	TRBD2
TGTGCCAGCAGCGTAGATGGCGGTAGCAATCAGCCCCAGCATTTT	CASSVDGGSNQPQHF	TRBV9	-	TRBJ1-5	15	-
TGTGCCAGCAGCTTAGGCCATCACAGGGACAGCTATGGCTACACCTTC	CASSLGHHRDSYGYTF	TRBV13	-	TRBJ1-2	16	TRBD1
TGCGCCAGCCGGCGGGAGGATTTTAGCACAGATACGCAGTATTTT	CASRREDFSTDTQYF	TRBV5-1	-	TRBJ2-3	15	TRBD2
TGTGCCTGGAGTGCCGCTAGTGAGCAGTTCTTC	CAWSAASEQFF	TRBV30	-	TRBJ2-1	11	-
TGTGCCAGCAGCCAGGGACAGAATCAGCCCCAGCATTTT	CASSQGQNQPQHF	TRBV7-2	-	TRBJ1-5	13	TRBD1
TGCGCCAGCAGCAGGAGACTGACAGGGTTGGACACCATATATTTT	CASSRRLTGLDTIYF	TRBV4-3	-	TRBJ1-3	15	TRBD1
TGTGCCAGCAGCGACGGGGGGCCCGGGACCCAGTACTTC	CASSDGGPGTQYF	TRBV9	-	TRBJ2-5	13	-
TGTGCCAGCAGCTTAGAGGGGGATGGCTCCTACAATGAGCAGTTCTTC	CASSLEGDGSYNEQFF	TRBV7-2	once	TRBJ2-1	16	-
TGTGCCAGCAGCCCGACTAGCGGGGGACCGGGGAATGAGCAGTTCTTC	CASSPTSGGPGNEQFF	TRBV7-9	-	TRBJ2-1	16	TRBD2
TGCGCCAGCAGGGCATCCGGCAGAGGGTCGGGAAACACCATATATTTT	CASRASGRGSGNTIYF	TRBV10-2	-	TRBJ1-3	16	-
TGTGCCAGTAGTATTGGGGGGGCGGGTACTGAAGCTTTCTTT	CASSIGGAGTEAFF	TRBV19	few	TRBJ1-1	14	-
TGTGCCAGCAGTCGGCCGGGGGGGCCCGGTCAGCCCCAGCATTTT	CASSRPGGPGQPQHF	TRBV28	few	TRBJ1-5	15	-
TGTGCCAGCAGACGACAGGGGGATTATTCCTCCATGAGCTCTGGAAACACCATATATTTT	CASRRQGDYSSMSSGNTIYF	TRBV27	-	TRBJ1-3	20	TRBD1
TGTGCCAGCAGCTCCCGGGACTTTACGAGGGCTGAGACCCAGTACTTC	CASSSRDFTRAETQYF	TRBV13	-	TRBJ2-5	16	-
TGTGCCAGCAGCTTTGGCGGGGTATGGGACGATACGCAGTATTTT	CASSFGGVWDDTQYF	TRBV5-4	-	TRBJ2-3	15	-
TGTGCCAGTAGTATAGCCAGGGCTCTTGGGGCCAACGTCCTGACTTTC	CASSIARALGANVLTF	TRBV19	-	TRBJ2-6	16	-
TGTGCCAGCAGCAAAGGGGGTATTCAGGGCAGGAATGAGCAGTTCTTC	CASSKGGIQGRNEQFF	TRBV21-1	-	TRBJ2-1	16	-
TGTGCCAGCAGTACACAGGGAGCTAACTATGGCTACACCTTC	CASSTQGANYGYTF	TRBV27	-	TRBJ1-2	14	-
TGTGCCAGCAGCTCCTTAGCGGGCGGATACAATGAGCAGTTCTTC	CASSSLAGGYNEQFF	TRBV11-2	-	TRBJ2-1	15	TRBD2
TGCAGCGTCCGCGATGGGGGACAGAACACTGAAGCTTTCTTT	CSVRDGGQNTEAFF	TRBV29-1	-	TRBJ1-1	14	-
TGTGCCAGCAGCCAGGGTTTGGACTCCGGGGAGCTGTTTTTT	CASSQGLDSGELFF	TRBV3-1/TRBV3-2	-	TRBJ2-2	14	-
TGTGCCAGCAGCCCCTTCCCCAGAGGGGCCAACGTCCTGACTTTC	CASSPFPRGANVLTF	TRBV7-2	once	TRBJ2-6	15	-
TGTGCCACCAGTGATAGCGGGAGGCAATACAATGAGCAGTTCTTC	CATSDSGRQYNEQFF	TRBV24-1	-	TRBJ2-1	15	TRBD2
TGCGCCAGCAGCTTGGCCCCGGGGGGGGGTGGGCACGAGCAGTACTTC	CASSLAPGGGGHEQYF	TRBV5-1	-	TRBJ2-7	16	TRBD2
TGTGCCAGCTCACCGAAGACAGGGGCCACTGAAGCTTTCTTT	CASSPKTGATEAFF	TRBV18	once	TRBJ1-1	14	TRBD1
TGTGCCATCAGGGACGGACAGGGTCATTATGGCTACACCTTC	CAIRDGQGHYGYTF	TRBV10-3	-	TRBJ1-2	14	TRBD1
TGTGCCAGCAGGGCCGGGACTAGCGTCGTGGAGCTGTTTTTT	CASRAGTSVVELFF	TRBV27	few	TRBJ2-2	14	TRBD2
TGTGCCAGCAGCCCGTCGATGACAGAACCCCTCTACAATGAGCAGTTCTTC	CASSPSMTEPLYNEQFF	TRBV5-8	-	TRBJ2-1	17	-
TGTGCCAGCAGCTTGGCTGGACTCGATTACAATGAGCAGTTCTTC	CASSLAGLDYNEQFF	TRBV5-4	-	TRBJ2-1	15	-
TGTGCCAGCAGCCCCAGGTTGGCTATCTCCTACGAGCAGTACTTC	CASSPRLAISYEQYF	TRBV11-2	-	TRBJ2-7	15	-
TGTGCCAGCAGCCCCTTGGGGCGCTATGGCTACACCTTC	CASSPLGRYGYTF	TRBV14	-	TRBJ1-2	13	-
TGTGCCAGCAGCCCGGGGGTGTCGGAGACCCAGTACTTC	CASSPGVSETQYF	TRBV28	-	TRBJ2-5	13	-
TGTGCCAGCAGTGGGGGATCCGGGACAGGGAGAGATCAGCCCCAGCATTTT	CASSGGSGTGRDQPQHF	TRBV2	-	TRBJ1-5	17	TRBD1
TGTGCCAGCATTGCAGGGGGCGCCTCTGAAGCTTTCTTT	CASIAGGASEAFF	TRBV2	-	TRBJ1-1	13	TRBD1
TGTGCCAGCAGTGCTCCGGGACTGGCCTCCTACGAGCAGTACTTC	CASSAPGLASYEQYF	TRBV28	-	TRBJ2-7	15	-
TGTGCAGTAGCGGGACTTGGTGGCACAGATACGCAGTATTTT	CAVAGLGGTDTQYF	TRBV19	few	TRBJ2-3	14	TRBD2
TGTGCCAGCAGCGTGCCCCCGGGGGATGAGCAGTTCTTC	CASSVPPGDEQFF	TRBV9	-	TRBJ2-1	13	-
TGTGCCAGCTCACCACCCCTGGCCCAAGAGACCCAGTACTTC	CASSPPLAQETQYF	TRBV18	once	TRBJ2-5	14	-
TGTGCCAGCAGACCTACTAGCGGGGGGAACCCCTACGAGCAGTACTTC	CASRPTSGGNPYEQYF	TRBV7-9	-	TRBJ2-7	16	TRBD2
TGTGCCAGCAGTGGGTGGGACAGGGGATTGGTGCAGTTCTTC	CASSGWDRGLVQFF	TRBV27	-	TRBJ2-1	14	TRBD1
TGTGCCAGCAGCTTAGCGCCACAGCTCTCTGGAAACACCATATATTTT	CASSLAPQLSGNTIYF	TRBV7-2	-	TRBJ1-3	16	-
TGTGCCAGCAGCCTACTAGCGGCGGTCTACGAGCAGTACTTC	CASSLLAAVYEQYF	TRBV27	-	TRBJ2-7	14	TRBD2
TGCGCCAGCAGCCAACCTCCTACCAAGACCTACGAGCAGTACTTC	CASSQPPTKTYEQYF	TRBV4-1	-	TRBJ2-7	15	-